Listed below are T cell receptor beta chains from one sample, sequenced in a study of blood T cell repertoires in COVID-19. Sequencing was performed with immunoSEQ multiplex PCR; in TCRdb, only in-frame clones are kept and a portion is missing. The sample consists of around 66,000 clones, 87% of them appearing once. The specimen sequenced was peripheral blood. Receptor source: a man in his sixties with acute or convalescent COVID-19. Each CDR3 is given with its conserved first and last residue. A D gene is named only where the DNA matches it firmly. Clone size is stated in some rows and not others, as once, few, many or a class when expanded.

d_gene,v_gene,abundance,j_gene,CDR3nt,CDR3aa
.,TRBV6-2/TRBV6-3,.,TRBJ1-5,TGTGCCAGCAGTTACTCCCGGTTGGGAGGGATCCAGCCCCAGCATTTT,CASSYSRLGGIQPQHF
.,TRBV4-1,.,TRBJ2-7,TGCGCCAGCAGCCAAGAAGGGGTAGGCCTCTCCTACGAGCAGTACTTC,CASSQEGVGLSYEQYF
.,TRBV18,.,TRBJ1-1,TGTGCCAGCTCACCTTACAGGGACACTGAAGCTTTCTTT,CASSPYRDTEAFF
.,TRBV9,.,TRBJ2-7,TGTGCCAGCAGCCTTCGGACGGGATCATACGAGCAGTACTTC,CASSLRTGSYEQYF
.,TRBV4-3,.,TRBJ1-1,TGCGCCAGCAGTCAGACAGGTAACACTGAAGCTTTCTTT,CASSQTGNTEAFF
.,TRBV5-5,.,TRBJ1-1,TGTGCCAGCAGTTTCGGAGGAGACACTGAAGCTTTCTTT,CASSFGGDTEAFF
TRBD1,TRBV5-1,.,TRBJ1-2,TGCGCCAGCAGCCCGGGACAGGGGATCTATGGCTACACCTTC,CASSPGQGIYGYTF
TRBD1,TRBV19,.,TRBJ1-1,TGTGCCAGTAGGATCGCAGGGGGCACTGAAGCTTTCTTT,CASRIAGGTEAFF
TRBD1,TRBV6-2/TRBV6-3,.,TRBJ1-5,TGTGCCAGCAGCTGGGGACAGGGGGGCAATCAGCCCCAGCATTTT,CASSWGQGGNQPQHF
.,TRBV14,few,TRBJ2-5,TGTGCCAGCAGCCCAGGGGTCCGGGAGACCCAGTACTTC,CASSPGVRETQYF
TRBD2,TRBV5-8,.,TRBJ2-7,TGTGCCAGCAGCTTGGTAGTATCGTCGTGGCGGGAGGCCTACGAGCAGTACTTC,CASSLVVSSWREAYEQYF
.,TRBV5-1,.,TRBJ2-7,TGCGCCAGCAGCTCTCAGACAGGAGACGGCTACGAGCAGTACTTC,CASSSQTGDGYEQYF
.,TRBV9,.,TRBJ1-2,TGTGCCAGCAGCGTAGAGGGGAATAGTAACTATGGCTACACCTTC,CASSVEGNSNYGYTF
.,TRBV4-3,.,TRBJ1-3,TGCGCCAGCAGCCAGACTATCCAGGATCGAAACACCATATATTTT,CASSQTIQDRNTIYF
.,TRBV29-1,.,TRBJ1-1,TGCAGCGTGAATAGTAAAAGTCTAAACACTGAAGCTTTCTTT,CSVNSKSLNTEAFF
.,TRBV2,.,TRBJ1-3,TGTGCCAGCAGTGAAAGTGTAGTACGCTCTGGAAACACCATATATTTT,CASSESVVRSGNTIYF
TRBD1,TRBV7-6,.,TRBJ1-3,TGTGCCAGCAGCTTCGCCCACAGGGGGCAAGGGAACACCATATATTTT,CASSFAHRGQGNTIYF
TRBD1,TRBV9,.,TRBJ2-1,TGTGCCAGCAGCACCACCGGGACAGCACCCAGTGAGCAGTTCTTC,CASSTTGTAPSEQFF
.,TRBV5-6,.,TRBJ2-3,TGTGCCAGCAGCCCGCTGACAAAAAAAAGCACAGATACGCAGTATTTT,CASSPLTKKSTDTQYF
.,TRBV7-8,.,TRBJ1-2,TGTGCCAGCAGCCAAATAAATCTGTATGGCTACACCTTC,CASSQINLYGYTF
.,TRBV12-3/TRBV12-4,.,TRBJ1-2,TGTGCCAGTAAAGGGAGGGGATCCTATGGCTACACCTTC,CASKGRGSYGYTF
TRBD1,TRBV4-1,.,TRBJ2-3,TGCGCCAGCAGCCAAGGGCAGGGGGCCCCAGATACGCAGTATTTT,CASSQGQGAPDTQYF
TRBD1,TRBV5-6,.,TRBJ1-2,TGTGCCAGCAGCTCGCAGAGAGACAGGGCCACCTTC,CASSSQRDRATF
.,TRBV6-2/TRBV6-3,.,TRBJ1-5,TGTGCCAGCAGTTACGACGGGATTGGCAATCAGCCCCAGCATTTT,CASSYDGIGNQPQHF
TRBD2,TRBV5-1,.,TRBJ2-7,TGCGCCAGCAGCGTGTTCGGGGGGACCCAGACCTACGAGCAGTACTTC,CASSVFGGTQTYEQYF
.,TRBV29-1,few,TRBJ2-1,TGCAGCGTTGAAGGTTACGGGGGAAATGAGCAGTTCTTC,CSVEGYGGNEQFF
TRBD2,TRBV10-3,.,TRBJ2-1,TGTGCCATCAGTGAGGGACTAGTCTCCTACAATGAGCAGTTCTTC,CAISEGLVSYNEQFF
.,TRBV3-1/TRBV3-2,.,TRBJ1-1,TGTGCCAGCAGCCAAGGGGGCTTCGCTTTCTTT,CASSQGGFAFF
TRBD1,TRBV15,once,TRBJ2-2,TGTGCCACCAGCAGAGATTTGAGCAGGGGGTCCGCCACCGGGGAGCTGTTTTTT,CATSRDLSRGSATGELFF
.,TRBV5-8,.,TRBJ2-1,TGTGCCAGCAGCTTGATGGAGGGAATGGAGCAGTTCTTC,CASSLMEGMEQFF
.,TRBV7-8,few,TRBJ2-3,TGTGCCAGCAGCCAGCGGAGAGATACGCAGTATTTT,CASSQRRDTQYF
.,TRBV3-1/TRBV3-2,.,TRBJ1-4,TGTGCCAGCAGCCAAGAACCAACAGCAGGAAAACTGTTTTTT,CASSQEPTAGKLFF
TRBD1,TRBV7-2,.,TRBJ2-7,TGTGCCAGCAGCGTTACAGGGGGCTGGACCTACGAGCAGTACTTC,CASSVTGGWTYEQYF
.,TRBV7-9,.,TRBJ1-4,TGTGCCAGCAGCTTAGGGGCCGATGAAAAACTGTTTTTT,CASSLGADEKLFF
.,TRBV30,.,TRBJ2-6,TGTGCCTTGTCGACCGGGAGCTCTGGGGCCAACGTCCTGACTTTC,CALSTGSSGANVLTF
.,TRBV27,.,TRBJ2-2,TGTGCCAGTCTTGATGTGAGTGGCACCGGGGAGCTGTTTTTT,CASLDVSGTGELFF
.,TRBV10-1,.,TRBJ2-3,TGCGCCAGCAGCCCCGCGACAGGCACAGATACGCAGTATTTT,CASSPATGTDTQYF
TRBD2,TRBV4-2,.,TRBJ2-1,TGTGCCAGCAGCTTCGGGGCTAGCGGGGAGAATGAGCAGTTCTTC,CASSFGASGENEQFF
.,TRBV2,.,TRBJ2-2,TGTGCCAGTAAGGGGGGGTCCGGGGAGCTGTTTTTT,CASKGGSGELFF
.,TRBV5-1,.,TRBJ1-1,TGCGCCAGCAGCTTACCTACCGGGGAGTCTGAAGCTTTCTTT,CASSLPTGESEAFF